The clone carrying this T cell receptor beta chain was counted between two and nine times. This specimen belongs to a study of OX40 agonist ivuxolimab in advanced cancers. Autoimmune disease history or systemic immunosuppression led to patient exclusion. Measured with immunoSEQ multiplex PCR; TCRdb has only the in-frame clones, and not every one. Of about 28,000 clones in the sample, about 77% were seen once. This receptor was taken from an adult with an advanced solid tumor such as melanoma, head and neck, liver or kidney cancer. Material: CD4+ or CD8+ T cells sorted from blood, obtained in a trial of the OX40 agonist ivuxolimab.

As DNA, the CDR3 is TGTGCCAGCAGCGGGGGGGCAGGATACAATGAGCAGTTCTTC. Protein sequence: CASSGGAGYNEQFF. This chain uses TRBV7-9 with TRBJ2-1; a possible D gene is TRBD2 (7 bases). Germline CDR1 is SEHNR and CDR2 is FQNEAQ (reference sequence). V lost 5 bases and J lost 4, with 12 bases in between. This CDR3 is built from 14 residues. The full variable domain, in which reference TRBV7-9 and TRBJ2-1 provide the parts outside the CDR3, is DTGVSQNPRHKITKRGQNVTFRCDPISEHNRLYWYRQTLGQGPEFLTYFQNEAQLEKSRLLSDRFSAERPKGSFSTLEIQRTEQGDSAMYLCASSGGAGYNEQFFGPGTRLTVL.